This TCR beta chain emerged from a study of T cells after yellow fever vaccination. The study, taken as a whole, reports: Post-booster reappearance was seen for most primary-vaccination clones (96% CD4, roughly 86% CD8).

TCRdb redid the calling of the 5' RACE reads with MiXCR, one entry per CDR3 protein. Of about 580,000 distinct CDR3 sequences in the sample, about a sixth were seen once. Concerning this clonotype: Its antigen is unknown.

Germline V lookup: CDR1 LNHNV, CDR2 YYDKDF (reference sequence). The CDR3 consists of 14 residues. Trimming took off 4 bases at V and 1 base at J, with 10 bases between the two ends. This TCR derives from a man aged 18 to 30 who received the YFV17D yellow fever vaccine. The genes are TRBV15 and TRBJ1-1; D uncertain. The sequencing used PBMCs, collected 5 days after the first yellow fever vaccination. This chain's CDR3 is CATSTIRENTEAFF. DNA for the CDR3: TGTGCCACCAGCACGATCCGGGAGAACACTGAAGCTTTCTTT.